These 2 T cell receptor beta chains share one sample of origin, sequenced in a study of T-cell reconstitution after alpha-beta-depleted transplantation in children. Unique molecular identifiers were used in preparing the TCRbeta library. Via MiXCR, TCRdb re-called the PCR reads, giving one row per CDR3 protein. The data contain fewer than 400,000 distinct CDR3 sequences, over 20% of them seen just once; the ten biggest clones take up 3.5% to 4%. Sequencing used PBMCs from the stem cell graft donor, obtained from the stem cell graft. These receptors were collected from a human donor who donated a stem cell graft to a child with acute myeloid leukemia.

This clonotype has more than one count but fewer than ten. V is TRBV20-1 and J is TRBJ2-7; either TRBD1 or TRBD2 may supply D (5 bases each). Per germline, CDR1 DFQATT and CDR2 SNEGSKA (reference sequence). Trimming took off 0 bases at V and 5 bases at J, with 17 bases between the two ends. CDR3 length: 15 residues. The CDR3 coding sequence is TGCAGTGCTAGAGACTCGAGGGGCTCAGTGGACGAGCAGTACTTC. Translation: CSARDSRGSVDEQYF.

V gene TRBV5-6 combines with J gene TRBJ2-2; D assignment may be TRBD1 or TRBD2 (5 bases each). This CDR3 has 15 residues. V was trimmed by 2 bases and J by 6 bases, leaving 14 bases between them. Germline CDR1 SGHDT, CDR2 YYEEEE. The CDR3: CASSFGTDAAGELFF. In nucleotides, the CDR3 is TGTGCCAGCAGCTTTGGGACCGACGCTGCCGGGGAGCTGTTTTTT.